These T cell receptor beta chains were read from a single sample in a study of T cell responses to AZD1222 COVID-19 vaccine. Data came from immunoSEQ multiplex PCR; TCRdb stores just in-frame clones and leaves some out. The sample carries more than 80,000 clones, around 93% recorded once. Here the sequenced sample was peripheral blood, taken 28 days after the second AZD1222 dose. These receptors all come from an adult who received the AZD1222 COVID-19 vaccine. Each CDR3 is given with its conserved first and last residue. The order of the fields is clone size, V gene, J gene, CDR3 length, D gene, CDR3 DNA, CDR3 protein. A D gene is named only where the DNA matches it firmly. Size is omitted from some rows. Given values are once, few, many or a class for expanded clones.

>.|TRBV4-2|TRBJ2-7|17|TRBD1
TGTGCCAGCAGCCAAGAAGACTTCGGACAGGGAAGCTACGAGCAGTACTTC
CASSQEDFGQGSYEQYF
>once|TRBV29-1|TRBJ2-1|17|TRBD2
TGCAGCCATACTGTCAGACTAGCGGGACTCTCCTACAATGAGCAGTTCTTC
CSHTVRLAGLSYNEQFF
>.|TRBV15|TRBJ1-1|15|.
TGTGCCACCAGCAGCGTCCGGTCAGGGATTGGTGAAGCTTTCTTT
CATSSVRSGIGEAFF
>.|TRBV29-1|TRBJ1-1|13|TRBD1
TGCAGCGTCCGGACAGGTCGGAGCACTGAAGCTTTCTTT
CSVRTGRSTEAFF
>.|TRBV5-1|TRBJ2-2|17|TRBD2
TGCGCCAGCAGCTTGCCATTGGCGGGAGGAGGCGCCGGGGAGCTGTTTTTT
CASSLPLAGGGAGELFF
>.|TRBV2|TRBJ2-2|16|TRBD2
TGTGCCAGCTTTCGGGGGCTAGCGGGAGATGACGGGGAGCTGTTTTTT
CASFRGLAGDDGELFF
>.|TRBV9|TRBJ1-6|19|TRBD1
TGTGCCAGCAGCGTAGCCCCCGTGACAGGGGGTACTTTGGGTTCACCCCTCCACTTT
CASSVAPVTGGTLGSPLHF
>.|TRBV28|TRBJ2-7|15|TRBD1
TGTGCCAGCAGTTCGCTGGACAGGGGAGGTTACGAGCAGTACTTC
CASSSLDRGGYEQYF
>few|TRBV15|TRBJ1-4|15|TRBD1
TGTGCCACCAGCAGACAACGAGGACAGGCAGGTGAACTGTTTTTT
CATSRQRGQAGELFF
>many|TRBV20-1|TRBJ2-7|11|.
TGCAGTGCCAAAGGGAGGTACGAGCAGTACTTC
CSAKGRYEQYF
>.|TRBV4-1|TRBJ1-1|14|.
TGCGCCAGCAGCTCACGGCTGTCGGTGGCCGAAGCTTTCTTT
CASSSRLSVAEAFF
>once|TRBV28|TRBJ2-5|16|TRBD2
TGTGCCAGCAGCCACAGTAGCGGGAGGGCCGTAGAGACCCAGTACTTC
CASSHSSGRAVETQYF
>.|TRBV18|TRBJ2-2|16|TRBD2
TGTGCCAGCTCACCACGGTTAGCGGGAGCTACCGGGGAGCTGTTTTTT
CASSPRLAGATGELFF
>.|TRBV5-1|TRBJ2-7|13|.
TGCGCCAGCAGCTCAAAACCAGGGGCGGCCCAGTACTTC
CASSSKPGAAQYF
>.|TRBV6-5|TRBJ1-2|14|.
TGTGCCAGCAGTTTTGCCGGCTTCGACTATGGCTACACCTTC
CASSFAGFDYGYTF
>.|TRBV9|TRBJ1-1|13|TRBD1
TGTGCCAGCAGCGGACAGGGGGCGCGGAGAGCTTTCTTT
CASSGQGARRAFF
>.|TRBV6-5|TRBJ2-3|13|.
TGTGCCAGCAGGATTGAAAGCACAGATACGCAGTATTTT
CASRIESTDTQYF
>.|TRBV6-5|TRBJ2-7|15|TRBD2
TGTGCCAGCAGCTCCGGGACTAGCACACACTACGAGCAGTACTTC
CASSSGTSTHYEQYF
>.|TRBV20-1|TRBJ2-2|15|.
TGCAGTGCTAGTGGGGGGACTGGCGGGACCGGGGAGCTGTTTTTT
CSASGGTGGTGELFF
>.|TRBV6-5|TRBJ2-5|15|TRBD1
TGTGCCAGCATTGGGACAGAGGGGGTCCAAGAGACCCAGTACTTC
CASIGTEGVQETQYF
>once|TRBV18|TRBJ1-5|14|TRBD1
TGTGCCAGCTCACCAGCCACAGGGGATCAGCCCCAGCATTTT
CASSPATGDQPQHF
>.|TRBV6-1|TRBJ1-1|14|.
TGTGCCAGCAGTGAAGACCTAGCTTCAGGGAAAGCTTTCTTT
CASSEDLASGKAFF
>.|TRBV19|TRBJ1-3|15|.
TGTGCCAGTAGGCCCCAATGGTCGGGTGGAAACACCATATATTTT
CASRPQWSGGNTIYF
>.|TRBV28|TRBJ2-2|14|.
TGTGCCAGCGGTGCGCTTTCGAACACCGGGGAGCTGTTTTTT
CASGALSNTGELFF
>.|TRBV3-1/TRBV3-2|TRBJ1-3|17|.
TGTGCCAGCAGCCAAGATATCGGTCCGAACTCTGGAAACACCATATATTTT
CASSQDIGPNSGNTIYF
>.|TRBV2|TRBJ2-5|13|TRBD1
TGTGCCAGCAGCGGACAGGGGAAAGAGACCCAGTACTTC
CASSGQGKETQYF
>.|TRBV11-2|TRBJ1-1|13|.
TGTGCCAGCAGCCCAAGGACAGACACTGAAGCTTTCTTT
CASSPRTDTEAFF
>.|TRBV11-2|TRBJ1-6|15|TRBD1
TGTGCCAGCAGCTTCCGGGACAGGGGGAATTCACCCCTCCACTTT
CASSFRDRGNSPLHF
>.|TRBV18|TRBJ1-1|16|.
TGTGCCAGCTCACCACTTAACAGCGAACGGGGTACTGAAGCTTTCTTT
CASSPLNSERGTEAFF
>.|TRBV2|TRBJ1-2|11|.
TGTGCCACCTCCAGGGACTATGGCTACACCTTC
CATSRDYGYTF
>.|TRBV28|TRBJ2-7|14|TRBD1
TGTGCCAGCAGCAACCGGGACAGGCTCTACGGGCAGTACTTC
CASSNRDRLYGQYF
>once|TRBV7-2|TRBJ1-4|14|.
TGTGCCAGCAGCTCTGGTGCTTCGAATGAAAAACTGTTTTTT
CASSSGASNEKLFF
>.|TRBV28|TRBJ1-5|16|TRBD1
TGTGCCAGCATCGGACAGGGGTTTATTAGCAATCAGCCCCAGCATTTT
CASIGQGFISNQPQHF
>.|TRBV6-6|TRBJ1-6|14|.
TGTGCCAGCAGCCAAGCCCCCTATAATTCACCCCTCCACTTT
CASSQAPYNSPLHF
>.|TRBV7-9|TRBJ2-5|10|.
TGTGCCAGCAGCACAGAGACCCAGTACTTC
CASSTETQYF
>.|TRBV7-7|TRBJ2-2|13|.
TGTGCCAGCAGCTTTTATAACACCGGGGAGCTGTTTTTT
CASSFYNTGELFF
>.|TRBV6-2/TRBV6-3|TRBJ2-2|16|.
TGTGCCAGCAGTTACCAAGGACTTAAAAACACCGGGGAGCTGTTTTTT
CASSYQGLKNTGELFF
>.|TRBV7-9|TRBJ1-4|15|.
TGTGCCAGCAGCCAACGGGGGTACACTAATGAAAAACTGTTTTTT
CASSQRGYTNEKLFF
>.|TRBV6-1|TRBJ1-3|15|.
TGTGCCAGCAGTGAACTACAAGTCCAAGGAAACACCATATATTTT
CASSELQVQGNTIYF
>.|TRBV29-1|TRBJ2-1|15|.
TGCAGCGTTGAAGGGGGCAGGGCGGCCTACAATGAGCAGTTCTTC
CSVEGGRAAYNEQFF